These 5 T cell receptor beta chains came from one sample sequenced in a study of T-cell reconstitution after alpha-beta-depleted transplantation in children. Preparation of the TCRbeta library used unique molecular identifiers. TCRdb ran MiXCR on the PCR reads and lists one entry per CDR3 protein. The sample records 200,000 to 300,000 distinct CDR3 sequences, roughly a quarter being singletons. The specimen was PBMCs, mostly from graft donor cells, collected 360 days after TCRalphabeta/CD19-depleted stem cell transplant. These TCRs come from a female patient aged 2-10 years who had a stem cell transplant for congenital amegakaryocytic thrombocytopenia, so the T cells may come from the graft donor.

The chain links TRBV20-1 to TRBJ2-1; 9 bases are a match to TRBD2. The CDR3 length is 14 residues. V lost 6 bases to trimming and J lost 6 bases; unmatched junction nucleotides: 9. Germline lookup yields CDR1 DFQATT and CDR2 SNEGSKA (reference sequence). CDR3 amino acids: CSATIAGVSNEQFF. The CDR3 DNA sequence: TGCAGTGCCACTATAGCGGGAGTTTCCAATGAGCAGTTCTTC.

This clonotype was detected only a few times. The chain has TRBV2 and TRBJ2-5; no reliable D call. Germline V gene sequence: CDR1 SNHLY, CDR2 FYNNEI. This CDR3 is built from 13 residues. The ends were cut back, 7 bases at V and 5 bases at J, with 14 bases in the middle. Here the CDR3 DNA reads TGTGCCAGCAAAGTATCCGGTCTGGAGACCCAGTACTTC. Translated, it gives CASKVSGLETQYF.

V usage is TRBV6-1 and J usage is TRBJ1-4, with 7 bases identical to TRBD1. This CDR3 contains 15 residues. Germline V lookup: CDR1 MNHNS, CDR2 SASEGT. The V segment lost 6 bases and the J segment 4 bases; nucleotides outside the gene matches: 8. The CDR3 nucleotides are TGTGCCAGCAGCAGAACCGGGACAGATAATGAAAAACTGTTTTTT. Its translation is CASSRTGTDNEKLFF.

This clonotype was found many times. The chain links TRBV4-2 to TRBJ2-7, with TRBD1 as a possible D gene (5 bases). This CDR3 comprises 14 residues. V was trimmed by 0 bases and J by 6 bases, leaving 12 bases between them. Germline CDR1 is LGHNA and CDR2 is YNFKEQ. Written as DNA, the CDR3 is TGTGCCAGCAGCCAAGACTTTCTAGGGGTCGAGCAGTACTTC. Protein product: CASSQDFLGVEQYF.

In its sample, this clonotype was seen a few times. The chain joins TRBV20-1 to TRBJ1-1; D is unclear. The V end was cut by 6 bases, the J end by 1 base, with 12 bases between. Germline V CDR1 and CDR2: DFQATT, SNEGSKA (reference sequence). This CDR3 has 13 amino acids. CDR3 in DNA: TGCAGTGCCCTCAGTACCAGGAACACTGAAGCTTTCTTT. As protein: CSALSTRNTEAFF.